This entry describes one T cell receptor (beta chain). Its target is unknown. This specimen belongs to a study of cytomegalovirus exposure and HLA in healthy donors. Study-wide context: It was reported in a later analysis that the same platform had been used for the 90 to 150 validation repertoires as for the 550 to 700 first-cohort repertoires. Overall study results and limits: Listed as cytomegalovirus-associated were roughly 180 TCR beta chains.

Sequencing used immunoSEQ multiplex PCR; TCRdb keeps in-frame clones, though not all of them. The data show some 240,000 clones, with approximately 87% seen just once and 5.5% to 7% held by the top ten. V dropped 9 bases and J dropped 1; count of bases not matched to a gene: 9. The germline CDR1 and CDR2 sequences are SGHTA and FQGTGA. The CDR3 has 15 residues. The chain employs TRBV7-3 and TRBJ2-3, with 8 bases identical to TRBD2. The TCR was taken from a young woman in good health and CMV-seronegative. The material sequenced was PBMCs. CDR3 sequence (DNA): TGTGCCAGTCGGGAGGGCAGCCACGGCACAGATACGCAGTATTTT. The encoded protein is CASREGSHGTDTQYF.